The 7 T cell receptor beta chains below come from one sample, sequenced in a study of PD-L1 blockade in urothelial cancer. Profiling relied on immunoSEQ multiplex PCR, and the TCRdb table lists in-frame clones only, not all of them. The sample records tens of thousands of clones, 70% to 90% being singletons. The specimen comprised PBMCs, sampled around atezolizumab (anti-PD-L1) treatment. These receptors originate from a man between 50 and 59 years old with urothelial cancer.

This CDR3 reads CASSLAGQIYTYGYTF. As DNA, the CDR3 is TGTGCCAGCAGCTTAGCAGGACAGATATATACTTATGGCTACACCTTC. The chain uses TRBV7-9 and TRBJ1-2; tentative D call: TRBD1 (6 bases). The CDR3 loop spans 16 amino acids. Trimming removed 0 bases at V and 5 bases at J, with 16 bases between. Per the germline V gene, CDR1 is SEHNR and CDR2 is FQNEAQ (reference sequence).

The chain uses TRBV11-2 and TRBJ2-2; D is perhaps TRBD2 (6 bases). The CDR3 runs to 16 residues. Germline V gene data show CDR1 as SGHAT and CDR2 as FQNNGV. V gave up 2 bases and J gave up 6 bases, with 16 bases separating them. CDR3: CASSLQASAKSGELFF. DNA for the CDR3: TGTGCCAGCAGCTTACAGGCTAGCGCCAAATCCGGGGAGCTGTTTTTT.

This clone is a singleton in its sample. The rearrangement uses TRBV6-1 and TRBJ2-7; 9 bases are a match to TRBD2. V was pared by 5 bases and J by 0 bases, with 5 bases of the junction left unmatched. CDR1 is MNHNS, CDR2 SASEGT, per germline. The CDR3 is 15 amino acids. CDR3 residues: CASSLSAGGSYEQYF. The DNA for the CDR3 is TGTGCCAGCAGTCTATCAGCGGGGGGCTCCTACGAGCAGTACTTC.

The rearrangement joins TRBV5-5 to TRBJ1-5; D is unclear. Germline CDR1 reads SGHKS; CDR2 reads YYEKEE (reference sequence). V lost 1 base to trimming and J lost 0 bases, with 8 bases between them. The CDR3 length is 15 residues. The CDR3 sequence: CASSLLGDSNQPQHF. DNA for the CDR3: TGTGCCAGCAGCTTGCTAGGCGATAGCAATCAGCCCCAGCATTTT.

This clone was recorded a few times. This chain uses TRBV6-5 with TRBJ2-1, with a tentative D call TRBD2 (6 bases). This CDR3 is built from 13 residues. V shed 6 bases and J shed 5 bases, with 11 bases lying between them. In germline, CDR1 is MNHEY, CDR2 SVGAGI. DNA for the CDR3: TGTGCCAGCAGGTTGTCGGGGGACAATGAGCAGTTCTTC. Residues: CASRLSGDNEQFF.

This clone was detected only a few times. The rearrangement links TRBV6-7 to TRBJ1-3; unclear D gene. TRBV6-7 is classed as an ORF, of uncertain function. The V end was cut by 9 bases, the J end by 4 bases, with 10 bases between. CDR3 length: 12 residues. The CDR3 nucleotides read TGTGCCAGTCTTTTAGTGGGAAACACCATATATTTT. The encoded protein is CASLLVGNTIYF.

The chain recombines TRBV7-9 with TRBJ2-7, with D perhaps TRBD2 (6 bases). The CDR3 has 15 amino acids. The germline V and J ends were trimmed by 5 bases and 0 bases, with 14 bases remaining between them. CDR1 is SEHNR, CDR2 FQNEAQ, per germline (reference sequence). This CDR3 is CASSLLAGSSYEQYF. In DNA form, the CDR3 reads TGTGCCAGCAGCCTGCTCGCGGGGAGCTCCTACGAGCAGTACTTC.